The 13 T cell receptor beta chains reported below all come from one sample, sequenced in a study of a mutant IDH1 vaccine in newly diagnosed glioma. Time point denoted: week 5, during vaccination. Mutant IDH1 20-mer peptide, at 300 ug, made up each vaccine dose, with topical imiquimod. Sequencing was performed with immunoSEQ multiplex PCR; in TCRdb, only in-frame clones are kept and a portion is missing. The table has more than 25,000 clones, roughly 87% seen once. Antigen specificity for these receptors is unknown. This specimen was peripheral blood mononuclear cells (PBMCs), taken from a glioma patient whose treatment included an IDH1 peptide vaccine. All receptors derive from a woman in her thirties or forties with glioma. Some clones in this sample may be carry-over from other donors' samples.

The CDR3 DNA reads as TGTGCCAGCAGCACCTCCAGGGAATCAGGAAACACCATATATTTT. It specifies CASSTSRESGNTIYF. The chain has TRBV7-9 and TRBJ1-3; D perhaps matches TRBD1 (5 bases). The V and J ends lost 5 bases and 4 bases respectively, with 15 bases between them. The germline V gene encodes CDR1 SEHNR and CDR2 FQNEAQ (reference sequence). This CDR3 has 15 residues.

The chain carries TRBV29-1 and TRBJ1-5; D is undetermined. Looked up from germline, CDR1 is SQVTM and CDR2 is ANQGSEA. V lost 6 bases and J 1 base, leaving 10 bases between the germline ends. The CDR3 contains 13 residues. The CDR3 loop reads CSVGTRSNQPQHF. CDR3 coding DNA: TGCAGCGTGGGAACAAGGAGCAATCAGCCCCAGCATTTT.

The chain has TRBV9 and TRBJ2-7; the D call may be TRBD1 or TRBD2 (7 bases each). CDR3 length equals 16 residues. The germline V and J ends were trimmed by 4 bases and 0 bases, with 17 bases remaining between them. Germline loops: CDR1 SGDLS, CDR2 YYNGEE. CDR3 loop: CASSPWGGDSSYEQYF. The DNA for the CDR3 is TGTGCCAGCAGCCCGTGGGGGGGGGACAGCTCCTACGAGCAGTACTTC. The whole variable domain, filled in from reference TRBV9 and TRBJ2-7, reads DSGVTQTPKHLITATGQRVTLRCSPRSGDLSVYWYQQSLDQGLQFLIQYYNGEERAKGNILERFSAQQFPDLHSELNLSSLELGDSALYFCASSPWGGDSSYEQYFGPGTRLTVT.

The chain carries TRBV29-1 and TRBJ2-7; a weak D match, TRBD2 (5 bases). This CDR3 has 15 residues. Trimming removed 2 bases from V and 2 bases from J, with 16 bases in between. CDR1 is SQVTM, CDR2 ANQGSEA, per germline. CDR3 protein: CSVELLGLGTYEQYF. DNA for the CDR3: TGCAGCGTTGAATTGCTCGGACTCGGAACCTACGAGCAGTACTTC.

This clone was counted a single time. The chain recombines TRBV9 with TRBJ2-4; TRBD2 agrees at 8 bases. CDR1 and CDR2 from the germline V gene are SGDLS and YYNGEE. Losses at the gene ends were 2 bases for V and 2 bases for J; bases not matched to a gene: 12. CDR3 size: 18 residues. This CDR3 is CASSVKGSSGDSKNIQYF. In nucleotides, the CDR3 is TGTGCCAGCAGCGTCAAAGGGAGTAGCGGGGATTCCAAAAACATTCAGTACTTC.

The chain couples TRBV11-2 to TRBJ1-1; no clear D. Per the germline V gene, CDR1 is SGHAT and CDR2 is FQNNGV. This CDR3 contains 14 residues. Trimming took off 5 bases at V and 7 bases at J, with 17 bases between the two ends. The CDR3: CASSLAAGNGEAFF. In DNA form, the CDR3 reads TGTGCCAGCAGCCTAGCCGCGGGGAACGGTGAAGCTTTCTTT.

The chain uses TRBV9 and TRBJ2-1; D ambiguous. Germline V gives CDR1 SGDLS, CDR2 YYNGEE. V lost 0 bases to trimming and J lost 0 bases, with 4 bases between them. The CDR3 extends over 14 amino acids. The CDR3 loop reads CASSVDPSYNEQFF. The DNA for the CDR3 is TGTGCCAGCAGCGTAGACCCCTCCTACAATGAGCAGTTCTTC.

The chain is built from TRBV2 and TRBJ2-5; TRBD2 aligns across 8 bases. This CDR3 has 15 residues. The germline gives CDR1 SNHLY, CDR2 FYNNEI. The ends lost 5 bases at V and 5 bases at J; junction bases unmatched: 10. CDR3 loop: CASSLAGAPGETQYF. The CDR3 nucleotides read TGTGCCAGCAGTCTAGCGGGCGCTCCGGGGGAGACCCAGTACTTC.

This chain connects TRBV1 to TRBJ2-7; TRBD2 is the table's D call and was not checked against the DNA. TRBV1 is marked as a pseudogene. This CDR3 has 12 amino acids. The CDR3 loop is CTSSQRTYEQYF. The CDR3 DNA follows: TGCACCAGCAGCCAACGTACTTACGAGCAGTACTTC.

Written as DNA, the CDR3 is TGTGCCAGCAGTCCCTCGGGGGACTACACTGAAGCTTTCTTT. Residues: CASSPSGDYTEAFF. The V call is TRBV5-5, the J call TRBJ1-1, with a weak D call TRBD1 (5 bases). V lost 5 bases, J lost 3 bases, and 14 bases lay in between. CDR3 size: 14 residues. The germline gives CDR1 SGHKS, CDR2 YYEKEE (reference sequence).

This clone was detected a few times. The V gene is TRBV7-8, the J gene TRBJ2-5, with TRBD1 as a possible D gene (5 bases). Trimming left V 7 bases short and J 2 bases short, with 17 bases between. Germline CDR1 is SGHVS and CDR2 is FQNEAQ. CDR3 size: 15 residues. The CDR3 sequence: CASTSGRANQETQYF. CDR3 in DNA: TGTGCCAGCACCTCAGGCAGGGCGAATCAAGAGACCCAGTACTTC.

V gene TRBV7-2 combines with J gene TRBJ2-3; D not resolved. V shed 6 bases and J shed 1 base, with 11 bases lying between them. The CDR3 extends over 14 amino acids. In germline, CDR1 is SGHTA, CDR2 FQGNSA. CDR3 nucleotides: TGTGCCAGCAGTTACGACCTAGGCACAGATACGCAGTATTTT. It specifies CASSYDLGTDTQYF.

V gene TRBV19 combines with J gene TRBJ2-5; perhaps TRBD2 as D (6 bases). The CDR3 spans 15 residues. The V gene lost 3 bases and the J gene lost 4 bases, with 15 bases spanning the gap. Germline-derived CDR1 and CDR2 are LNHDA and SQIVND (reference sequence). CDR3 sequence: CASSMTPVGGETQYF. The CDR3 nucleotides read TGTGCCAGTAGTATGACCCCCGTGGGGGGAGAGACCCAGTACTTC.